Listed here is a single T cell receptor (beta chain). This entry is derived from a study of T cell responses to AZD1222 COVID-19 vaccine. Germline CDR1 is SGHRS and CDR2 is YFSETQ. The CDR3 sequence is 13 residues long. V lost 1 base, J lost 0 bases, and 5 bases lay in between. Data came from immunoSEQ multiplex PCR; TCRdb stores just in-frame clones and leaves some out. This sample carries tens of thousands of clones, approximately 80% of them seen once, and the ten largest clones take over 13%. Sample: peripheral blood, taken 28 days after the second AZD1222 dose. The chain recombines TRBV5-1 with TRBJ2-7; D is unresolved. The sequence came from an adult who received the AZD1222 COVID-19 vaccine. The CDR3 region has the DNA TGCGCCAGCAGCTTGAGGGCCTCCTACGAGCAGTACTTC. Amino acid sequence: CASSLRASYEQYF.